A selection of T cell receptor beta chains follows, all from one sample in a study of shared clonotypes between healthy human individuals. Data came from immunoSEQ multiplex PCR; TCRdb stores just in-frame clones and leaves some out. The table lists 450,000 to 650,000 clones, around 78% of them singletons. Material: PBMCs. All receptors come from a woman aged 40 to 50 in good health. Some clones in this sample may be carry-over from other donors' samples. Each CDR3 is given without its conserved first and last residue.

j_gene	v_gene	CDR3aa
TRBJ2-7	TRBV27	ASSRPGTSLYEQY
TRBJ2-7	TRBV5-5	ASSFSPTYEQY
TRBJ1-3	TRBV28	ASSLPPGGRIY
TRBJ2-3	TRBV6-1	ASSERETGGKDTQY
TRBJ2-1	TRBV4-3	ASSQDLRDEQF
TRBJ2-2	TRBV5-4	ASSTGTSGRVSTGELF
TRBJ1-1	TRBV5-1	ASSLGDMNTEAF
TRBJ2-2	TRBV11-2	ASSFSLSSGRANTGELF
TRBJ2-2	TRBV27	ASSLLGRVTGELF
TRBJ1-1	TRBV7-8	ASSLSRGTGLNTEAF
TRBJ2-3	TRBV7-9	ASSPRGLAGTDTQY
TRBJ1-4	TRBV6-6	ASSYSSSTIKKLF
TRBJ2-1	TRBV4-2	ASSQVGTGAYNEQF
TRBJ2-7	TRBV2	ASSDAAGVSYEQY
TRBJ2-1	TRBV6-5	ASSRGTVPNEQF
TRBJ2-3	TRBV7-2	ASSSGLAGGGFGTDTQY
TRBJ2-5	TRBV30	AWSRTGRLAGLQETQY
.	TRBV10-2	ASSILPSSYEQY
TRBJ2-1	TRBV5-1	ASSFGLAGGNEQF
TRBJ2-5	TRBV28	ASSLGTGSVGETQY
TRBJ2-2	TRBV7-9	ASSQAANRGELF
TRBJ2-7	TRBV7-2	ASSHRGYQSYEQY
TRBJ1-1	TRBV5-1	ASRYDRNTEAF
TRBJ2-2	TRBV7-6	ASSSQGALTGELF
TRBJ2-1	TRBV7-9	ASSPWGAITYNEQF
TRBJ2-1	TRBV10-3	AISSLAGGYNEQF
TRBJ2-7	TRBV5-5	ASSFGASGGSSYEQY
TRBJ2-5	TRBV7-9	ASSLDQGGQETQY
TRBJ2-1	TRBV2	ASSADWREQF
TRBJ1-4	TRBV28	ASTIPGAPNEKLF
TRBJ2-5	TRBV28	ASIGRDSVNQETQY
TRBJ1-1	TRBV2	ASSELPNTEAF
TRBJ1-1	TRBV5-1	ASSVRGTEAF
TRBJ2-7	TRBV7-8	ASSLAGIWGIGEQY
TRBJ1-5	TRBV4-1	ASSQGTGRNQPQH